The clone carrying this T cell receptor (beta chain) has a single count. These data originate in a study of blood T cell repertoires in COVID-19. Study summary: T cells, B-cell-depleted T cells, or PBMCs provided the cDNA or gDNA that served as material.

Per the original methods: Amplification of reference gene primers was used by the study to estimate nucleated cell counts. Using immunoSEQ multiplex PCR, the repertoire was profiled, and TCRdb retains in-frame clones only, with some absent. V, J and clone size derive from that table, while D and trimming were established from the DNA sequence. The sample has about 280,000 clones; roughly nine tenths are singletons. Assignments of participants to cohorts depended upon their own reported clinical history. Two consecutive negative NP/OP PCR tests, clearance, or resolved symptoms defined Cohort 3 recovery. Germline V gene lookup returns CDR1 GTSNPN and CDR2 SVGIG (reference sequence). Trimming removed 1 base at V and 2 bases at J, with 8 bases between. This CDR3 spans 13 amino acids.

The specimen sequenced was PBMCs or T cells enriched from blood (not recorded which). The chain has TRBV30 and TRBJ2-5; D is unclear. The TCR sequence derives from a woman in her thirties or forties who had recovered from COVID-19. The CDR3 region has the DNA TGTGCCTGGAGTGACGACACTCAAGAGACCCAGTACTTC. It translates to CAWSDDTQETQYF.